A selection of T cell receptor beta chains follows, all from one sample in a study of OX40 agonist ivuxolimab in advanced cancers. The table came from immunoSEQ multiplex PCR; TCRdb's copy has only in-frame clones and leaves some out. The table records over 85,000 clones, approximately 80% of them present only once. The sample in question was CD4+ or CD8+ T cells sorted from blood, obtained in a trial of the OX40 agonist ivuxolimab. These receptors were taken from an adult with an advanced solid tumor such as melanoma, head and neck, liver or kidney cancer. Each CDR3 is given with its conserved first and last residue. The D gene is left open where the match is weak. Only some rows state a clone size, as once, few, many or a class for expanded clones.

j_call	d_call	clone_size	v_call	cdr3_aa	cdr3_nt
TRBJ1-5	TRBD1	many	TRBV7-2	CASSLRTGQGNQPQHF	TGTGCCAGCAGCCTTAGGACAGGGCAAGGCAATCAGCCCCAGCATTTT
TRBJ2-7	NA	NA	TRBV6-5	CASRRYRASYEQYF	TGTGCCAGCAGGCGCTACAGGGCCTCCTACGAGCAGTACTTC
TRBJ2-1	NA	NA	TRBV6-5	CASSGYGDTYNEQFF	TGTGCCAGCAGTGGCTATGGGGACACGTACAATGAGCAGTTCTTC
TRBJ1-4	NA	NA	TRBV19	CASSISGGMGANEKLFF	TGTGCCAGTAGTATCTCAGGAGGGATGGGAGCTAATGAAAAACTGTTTTTT
TRBJ1-3	NA	NA	TRBV10-2	CASRDIRSGNTIYF	TGCGCCAGCAGGGACATCAGGTCGGGAAACACCATATATTTT
TRBJ1-4	NA	once	TRBV6-6	CASALVGENEKLFF	TGTGCCAGCGCCCTCGTGGGGGAGAATGAAAAACTGTTTTTT
TRBJ2-1	TRBD2	NA	TRBV7-2	CASSPRSLAGINNEQFF	TGTGCCAGCAGCCCACGCAGTCTAGCGGGGATTAACAATGAGCAGTTCTTC
TRBJ1-2	NA	NA	TRBV6-6	CASSSPGQQGGYTF	TGTGCCAGCAGTTCCCCGGGACAACAGGGTGGCTACACCTTC
TRBJ2-1	TRBD2	NA	TRBV5-4	CASSPSGGTYPEQFF	TGTGCCAGCAGCCCTAGCGGGGGTACCTATCCTGAGCAGTTCTTC
TRBJ1-6	NA	NA	TRBV11-2	CASSSIEGSNSPLHF	TGTGCCAGCAGCTCGATCGAGGGTTCCAATTCACCCCTCCACTTT
TRBJ2-6	NA	NA	TRBV28	CASSSTGRGANVLTF	TGTGCCAGCAGCTCTACAGGGCGAGGGGCCAACGTCCTGACTTTC
TRBJ1-3	NA	NA	TRBV6-5	CASSYLPGLSGNTIYF	TGTGCCAGCAGTTACCTACCCGGCCTCTCTGGAAACACCATATATTTT
TRBJ1-5	NA	NA	TRBV5-5	CASSSQGDQPQHF	TGTGCCAGCAGCTCACAGGGTGACCAGCCCCAGCATTTT
TRBJ1-1	NA	NA	TRBV27	CASSFLGPLQNTEAFF	TGTGCCAGCAGTTTCCTCGGACCTCTACAGAACACTGAAGCTTTCTTT